This T cell receptor (beta chain) stems from a study of cytomegalovirus exposure and HLA in healthy donors. Across the study: Around 180 million T cells yielded more than 95 million unique TCR beta sequences, as an earlier analysis found.

Study-level results: Among TCR beta chains, those listed as cytomegalovirus-associated numbered about 150. Sequencing likely caused a cluster of highly shared sequence variants.

A word on this clone: Its specificity is unknown.

In the PCR, 60 Vbeta and 13 Jbeta primers were used. The method was immunoSEQ multiplex PCR; TCRdb's version includes in-frame clones alone and lacks a portion of them. The sample has 120,000 to 150,000 clones, about 85% seen once. Per the germline V gene, CDR1 is SGHRS and CDR2 is YFSETQ. The CDR3 contains 21 residues. Trimming took 0 bases from V and 2 from J; bases not matched to a gene: 16. Sequenced input: PBMCs. This clonotype originated in a boy aged 2 to 10 in good health and CMV-seronegative. The chain recombines TRBV5-1 with TRBJ2-3, with TRBD2 matching over 12 bases. Written as DNA, the CDR3 is TGCGCCAGCAGCTTGGTGTCGGGACTAGCGGGCCAGTTACCTTCCACAGATACGCAGTATTTT. Encoded protein: CASSLVSGLAGQLPSTDTQYF.